This T cell receptor (beta chain) is drawn from a study of T cells in localized non-small cell lung cancer. TCRdb's table, derived via immunoSEQ multiplex PCR, lists solely in-frame clones and lacks some. The data show around 96,000 clones, with approximately 91% seen just once and approximately 4% held by the top ten. Concerning this clone: Its antigen remains unknown.

CDR1 SGDLS and CDR2 YYNGEE come from the germline V gene. The V end was cut by 2 bases, the J end by 9 bases, with 12 bases between. The CDR3 spans 14 residues. Study outcomes and limitations: Sequencing was restricted to one tumor region; therefore, heterogeneity remains possible. Uninvolved nearby lung showed the greatest T cell clonality, exceeding that found in tumor. Median detection of top 100 tumor clones in adjacent lung was 57 clones. Among blood samples, higher T cell density accompanied longer overall survival.

This sequence joins TRBV9 and TRBJ1-6, with D possibly matching TRBD1 (6 bases). This receptor was taken from a woman between 35 and 75 years old with stage II squamous cell lung carcinoma. The sequenced sample was PBMCs, obtained before any cancer treatment. The CDR3 DNA reads TGTGCCAGCAGCGTCTTACAGGGCCGTTCACCCCTCCACTTT. This gives the protein CASSVLQGRSPLHF.